This T cell receptor (beta chain) was observed in a study of T cell responses to AZD1222 COVID-19 vaccine. Overall study context: Pooled together were second doses at about 4 or about 12 weeks.

Overall study results and limits: There were repertoire samples only from the period after the peak T cell response.

The CDR3 is made up of 15 amino acids. Germline V CDR1 and CDR2: SGHRS, YFSETQ. V shed 3 bases and J 5 bases; nucleotides not matched to a gene: 2. Comment on this clone: Its antigen is unknown.

TCRdb's table, derived via immunoSEQ multiplex PCR, lists solely in-frame clones and lacks some. Of about 260,000 clones listed, more than 80% were seen once; the top ten hold 0.55%. The rearrangement uses TRBV5-1 and TRBJ2-7; 16 bases are a match to TRBD2. The sequence was collected from an adult in good health. Here the sequenced sample was peripheral blood, taken on day 0 of AZD1222 vaccination. CDR3 bases: TGCGCCAGCAGCTCTGGGACTAGCGGGAGGGACGAGCAGTACTTC. Translated, it gives CASSSGTSGRDEQYF.